This T cell receptor (beta chain) derives from a study of post-analysis software for immune sequencing data. Whole-study context: Relapsing-remitting, secondary progressive and progressive-relapsing forms made up the multiple sclerosis disease courses.

Unique molecular identifiers featured in each of the TCR beta cDNA libraries. Once about 0.9 to 11 million T cells were used, about 490,000 cDNA molecules resulted. TCRdb redid the calling of the PCR reads with MiXCR, one entry per CDR3 protein. In the table there are 750,000 to 950,000 distinct CDR3 sequences, around 53% of which are singletons. The ends lost 2 bases at V and 8 bases at J; junction bases unmatched: 15. From germline, CDR1 is SGHTS and CDR2 YDEGEE. This CDR3 contains 16 residues. Notes on the study in general: Under the F measure, samples that were prepared in one batch clustered strongly together. Higher frequency in patients than in controls was seen for about five TRBV segments, with TRBV5-6, TRBV5-1 and TRBV20-1 among them. Patients with multiple sclerosis recorded significantly lower normalized Chao1 diversity than controls, the study found.

This clonotype was recorded a few times. Its antigen is as yet unknown. The rearrangement uses TRBV5-8 and TRBJ1-2; 7 positions match TRBD1. The clonotype was recovered from a girl aged 10 to 17 with multiple sclerosis. The sequencing sample was made of blood. DNA for the CDR3: TGTGCCAGCAGCTTCTGGACAGGCTATCGGGATGGCGGCTACACCTTC. It encodes CASSFWTGYRDGGYTF.